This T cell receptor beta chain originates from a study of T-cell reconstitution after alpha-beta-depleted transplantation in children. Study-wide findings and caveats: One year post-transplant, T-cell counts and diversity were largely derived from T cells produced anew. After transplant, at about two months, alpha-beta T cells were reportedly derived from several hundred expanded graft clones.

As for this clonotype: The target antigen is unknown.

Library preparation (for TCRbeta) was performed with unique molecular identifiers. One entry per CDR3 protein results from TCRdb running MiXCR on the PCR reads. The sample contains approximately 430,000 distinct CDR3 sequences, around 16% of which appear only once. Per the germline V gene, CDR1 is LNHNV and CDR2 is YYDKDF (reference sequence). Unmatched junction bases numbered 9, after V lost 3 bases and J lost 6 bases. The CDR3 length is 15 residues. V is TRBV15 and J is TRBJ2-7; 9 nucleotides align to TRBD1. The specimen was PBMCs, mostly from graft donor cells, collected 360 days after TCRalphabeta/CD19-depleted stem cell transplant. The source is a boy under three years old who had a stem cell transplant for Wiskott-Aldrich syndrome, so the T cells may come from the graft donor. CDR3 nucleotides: TGTGCCACCAGCAGGGCCTCTACAGGGGGCGGCGAGCAGTACTTC. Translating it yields CATSRASTGGGEQYF.